This is a list of T cell receptor beta chains from one sample in a study of regulatory T cells. The table came from immunoSEQ multiplex PCR; TCRdb's copy has only in-frame clones and leaves some out. Among tens of thousands of clones, about 93% were seen once, and the ten largest hold 0.9% to 1%. The sequenced sample was conventional CD4+ T cells sorted from blood. These TCRs come from a child aged 2-9 years with CD3G deficiency. The CDR3 runs from the conserved cysteine through the conserved F or W. The order of the fields is V gene, D gene, CDR3 length, clone size, J gene, CDR3 protein, CDR3 DNA. A D gene is named only where the DNA matches it firmly. A row's size may be missing; if present it is once, few, many or a size class.

V: TRBV18
D: NA
length: 12
size: NA
J: TRBJ2-2
CDR3: CASSLNTGELFF
DNA: TGTGCCAGCTCACTGAACACCGGGGAGCTGTTTTTT

V: TRBV6-1
D: TRBD1
length: 13
size: NA
J: TRBJ1-1
CDR3: CASRRTGNTEAFF
DNA: TGTGCCAGCAGGAGGACAGGGAACACTGAAGCTTTCTTT

V: TRBV28
D: TRBD2
length: 15
size: NA
J: TRBJ2-1
CDR3: CASSSTSWLYNEQFF
DNA: TGTGCCAGCAGTTCGACTAGCTGGCTCTACAATGAGCAGTTCTTC

V: TRBV28
D: NA
length: 15
size: NA
J: TRBJ1-5
CDR3: CASSLGGRGNQPQHF
DNA: TGTGCCAGCAGTTTAGGGGGGAGAGGCAATCAGCCCCAGCATTTT

V: TRBV5-1
D: TRBD2
length: 16
size: NA
J: TRBJ2-3
CDR3: CASSLGPSGGTDTQYF
DNA: TGCGCCAGCAGCTTGGGTCCTAGCGGGGGCACAGATACGCAGTATTTT

V: TRBV7-9
D: TRBD1
length: 17
size: NA
J: TRBJ2-5
CDR3: CASSLKKERTGKETQYF
DNA: TGTGCCAGCAGTCTTAAAAAGGAGCGGACAGGGAAAGAGACCCAGTACTTC

V: TRBV7-9
D: TRBD1
length: 14
size: NA
J: TRBJ1-1
CDR3: CASSRGQMNTEAFF
DNA: TGTGCCAGCAGCCGGGGACAGATGAACACTGAAGCTTTCTTT

V: TRBV28
D: TRBD2
length: 15
size: NA
J: TRBJ2-7
CDR3: CASSRTSGRANEQYF
DNA: TGTGCCAGCAGTCGAACTAGCGGGAGGGCGAACGAGCAGTACTTC

V: TRBV28
D: TRBD1
length: 14
size: once
J: TRBJ2-1
CDR3: CASSIGTVHNEQFF
DNA: TGTGCCAGCAGTATAGGGACAGTCCACAATGAGCAGTTCTTC

V: TRBV11-1
D: NA
length: 13
size: NA
J: TRBJ2-7
CDR3: CASSLGLSNEQYF
DNA: TGTGCCAGCAGCTTAGGTCTGAGCAACGAGCAGTACTTC

V: TRBV6-1
D: NA
length: 11
size: few
J: TRBJ1-5
CDR3: CASSAARDQHF
DNA: TGTGCCAGCAGTGCGGCCCGGGACCAGCATTTT

V: TRBV28
D: NA
length: 12
size: NA
J: TRBJ1-2
CDR3: CASSLWGNGYTF
DNA: TGTGCCAGCAGTTTATGGGGGAACGGCTACACCTTC

V: TRBV28
D: TRBD2
length: 16
size: NA
J: TRBJ2-7
CDR3: CASSRGLASHSYEQYF
DNA: TGTGCCAGCAGCAGGGGACTAGCGAGCCACTCCTACGAGCAGTACTTC

V: TRBV5-1
D: NA
length: 15
size: NA
J: TRBJ2-5
CDR3: CASSLGTNQRETQYF
DNA: TGCGCCAGCAGCTTGGGGACGAACCAGAGGGAGACCCAGTACTTC

V: TRBV28
D: NA
length: 15
size: NA
J: TRBJ2-1
CDR3: CASSFTSRLNNEQFF
DNA: TGTGCCAGCAGTTTTACTAGCCGGCTCAACAATGAGCAGTTCTTC

V: TRBV7-8
D: NA
length: 13
size: once
J: TRBJ2-2
CDR3: CASSLQSTGELFF
DNA: TGTGCCAGCAGCCTACAGTCCACCGGGGAGCTGTTTTTT

V: TRBV28
D: NA
length: 16
size: NA
J: TRBJ2-3
CDR3: CASSPWTRSRGDTQYF
DNA: TGTGCCAGCAGTCCATGGACTCGATCCCGGGGGGATACGCAGTATTTT

V: TRBV28
D: TRBD1
length: 15
size: once
J: TRBJ1-2
CDR3: CASSGTGDRIYGYTF
DNA: TGTGCCAGCAGTGGAACAGGGGATAGGATCTATGGCTACACCTTC

V: TRBV20-1
D: NA
length: 11
size: NA
J: TRBJ2-1
CDR3: CSAVRENEQFF
DNA: TGCAGTGCCGTTCGGGAGAATGAGCAGTTCTTC

V: TRBV28
D: NA
length: 15
size: NA
J: TRBJ2-7
CDR3: CASSLWGRHSYEQYF
DNA: TGTGCCAGCAGTTTATGGGGACGCCACTCCTACGAGCAGTACTTC